This TCR beta chain was documented in a study of blood T cells in healthy people across ages. Primed by a sample-barcoded 5' primer and a J-beta primer mix, a second PCR proceeded for 7 to 11 cycles. All samples yielded 2.5 million or more CDR3-containing paired-end reads. TCRdb recomputed calls from the 5' RACE reads with MiXCR, one row per CDR3 protein. The sample records over 550,000 distinct CDR3 sequences, about 30% being singletons. This CDR3 spans 14 amino acids. Trimming removed 6 bases from V and 4 bases from J; junction bases left unmatched: 6. Germline V gene sequence: CDR1 MNHEY, CDR2 SMNVEV (reference sequence). Study-wide results and limits: Since the PBMCs were unsorted, naive and antigen-experienced cells could not be conclusively compared. A strong correlation was found between TCR beta diversity and the percentage of naive T cells.

Notes on this clonotype: Its antigen is not known.

The chain joins TRBV27 to TRBJ2-3; TRBD2 matches at 8 bases. This receptor was taken from a woman of 80 years or more in good health. Sequences were obtained from blood. CDR3 in DNA: TGTGCCAGCAGAGAGCGGGAGCCGGCAGATACGCAGTATTTT. It yields the protein CASREREPADTQYF.